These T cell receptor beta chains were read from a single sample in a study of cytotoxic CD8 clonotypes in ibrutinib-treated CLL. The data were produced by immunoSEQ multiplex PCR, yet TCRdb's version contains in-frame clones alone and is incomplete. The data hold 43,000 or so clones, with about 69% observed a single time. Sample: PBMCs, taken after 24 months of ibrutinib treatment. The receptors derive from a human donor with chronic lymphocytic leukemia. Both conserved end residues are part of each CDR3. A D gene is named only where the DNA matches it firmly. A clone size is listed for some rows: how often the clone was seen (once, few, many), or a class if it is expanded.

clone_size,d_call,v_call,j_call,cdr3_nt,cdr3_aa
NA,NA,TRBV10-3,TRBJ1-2,TGTGCCATCAGTGAATCCGGCGGAATCCCAAACTATGGCTACACCTTC,CAISESGGIPNYGYTF
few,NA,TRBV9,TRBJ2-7,TGTGCCAGCAGCCCCGGTTGGAGGGGCGAGCAGTACTTC,CASSPGWRGEQYF
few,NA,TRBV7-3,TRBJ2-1,TGTGCCAGCAGCTTACCTCCTGTTAATGAGCAGTTCTTC,CASSLPPVNEQFF
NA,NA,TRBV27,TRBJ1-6,TGTGCCAGCAGTTTATTTGGGTTAATTGAGGGCTCACCCCTCCACTTT,CASSLFGLIEGSPLHF
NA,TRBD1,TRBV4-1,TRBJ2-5,TGCGCCAGCAGCCAACCACAGGGGGCCCAAGAGACCCAGTACTTC,CASSQPQGAQETQYF
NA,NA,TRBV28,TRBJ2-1,TGTGCCAGCAAGGTAGAGGACCGTCGGAGGAATGAGCAGTTCTTC,CASKVEDRRRNEQFF
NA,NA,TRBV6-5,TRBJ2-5,TGTGCCAGCTGTAACGGCGGGGAAGAGACCCAGTACTTC,CASCNGGEETQYF
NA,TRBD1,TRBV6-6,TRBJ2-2,TGTGCCAGCAGGTTAGGAACAGGGGTTACCGGAGAGCTGTTTTTT,CASRLGTGVTGELFF
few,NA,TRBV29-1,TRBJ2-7,TGCAGCGCTAGGATGGGGCTCGAGCAGTACTTC,CSARMGLEQYF
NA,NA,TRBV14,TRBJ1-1,TGTGCCAGCAGCCAAGATCCTAGGGTATCAAGGGACAATGAAGCTTTCTTT,CASSQDPRVSRDNEAFF
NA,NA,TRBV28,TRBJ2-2,TGTGCCAGCAGTTTGGGAGGTACAGGGGGGGAGCTGTTTTTT,CASSLGGTGGELFF
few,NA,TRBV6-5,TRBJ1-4,TGTGCCAGCAGTCCGGGGGAAAAACTGTTTTTT,CASSPGEKLFF
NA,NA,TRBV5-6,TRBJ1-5,TGTGCCAGCAGCTTGAGAGGGGCATCTTCACAGCCCCAGCATTTT,CASSLRGASSQPQHF
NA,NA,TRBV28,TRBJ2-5,TGTGCCAGCAGTTCGTACCAAGAGACCCAGTACTTC,CASSSYQETQYF
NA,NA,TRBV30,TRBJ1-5,TGTGCCTGGAGTGGCGGAGGTTCGGCCCAGCATTTT,CAWSGGGSAQHF
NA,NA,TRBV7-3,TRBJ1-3,TGTGCCAGCAGCTACGGCCGGGGCAACACCATATATTTT,CASSYGRGNTIYF
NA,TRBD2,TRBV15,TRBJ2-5,TGTGCCACCAGCAGAGGACTAGCGGGAGGGGGGCGGGGGGAGACCCAGTACTTC,CATSRGLAGGGRGETQYF
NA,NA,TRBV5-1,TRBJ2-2,TGCGCCAGCCTAGGGCTGGATCGGAACACCGGGGAGCTGTTTTTT,CASLGLDRNTGELFF
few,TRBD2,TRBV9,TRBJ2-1,TGTGCCAGCAGCGTAGCAATTAGCGGGAGATGGGTCCATGAGCAGTTCTTC,CASSVAISGRWVHEQFF
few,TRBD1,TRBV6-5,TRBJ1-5,TGTGCCAGCAGGTACTTGGCAGGGGGAGACAATCAGCCCCAGCATTTT,CASRYLAGGDNQPQHF
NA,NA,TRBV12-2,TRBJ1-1,TGTGCAAGTCGCTTACCGATCTGTGACAGCATGAACACTGAAGCTTTCTTT,CASRLPICDSMNTEAFF
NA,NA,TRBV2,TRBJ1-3,TGTGCCAGACGACCCAACTCTGGAAACACCATATATTTT,CARRPNSGNTIYF
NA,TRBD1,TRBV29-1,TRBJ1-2,TGCAGCGTTGTAGGGACAGGGGGACGGGGCTACACCTTC,CSVVGTGGRGYTF
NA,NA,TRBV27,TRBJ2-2,TGTGCCAGCAGTTTCTTCGGGGAGCTGTTTTTT,CASSFFGELFF
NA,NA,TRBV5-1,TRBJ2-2,TGCGCCAGCAGCTTGGGACCGGGCCGTGGGAACACCGGGGAGCTGTTTTTT,CASSLGPGRGNTGELFF
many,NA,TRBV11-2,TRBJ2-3,TGTGCCAGCAGTATTTGGGCGGGGGCCACAGATACGCAGTATTTT,CASSIWAGATDTQYF
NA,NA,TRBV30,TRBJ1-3,TGTGCCTTGGGGCTCTCTGGAAACACCATATATTTT,CALGLSGNTIYF
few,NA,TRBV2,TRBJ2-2,TGTGCCAGCACCGGCGGGCGCACCGGGGAGCTGTTTTTT,CASTGGRTGELFF
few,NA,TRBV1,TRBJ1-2,TGCACCAGCAGCGACAGGGACACCTATGGCTACACCTTC,CTSSDRDTYGYTF
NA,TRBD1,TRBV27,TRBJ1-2,TGTGCCAGCAGAAGACAGGGGATCGCTAACTATGGCTACACCTTC,CASRRQGIANYGYTF
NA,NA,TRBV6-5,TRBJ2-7,TGTGCCAGCAGGCGGCCGGGACACCTCGCCCAGTACTTC,CASRRPGHLAQYF
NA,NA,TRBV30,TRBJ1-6,TGTGCCTGGAGTAGTGGAGTCGGATCACCCCTCCACTTT,CAWSSGVGSPLHF
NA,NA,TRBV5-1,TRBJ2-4,TGCGCCAGCAGCTTGGCCGGCAGGGTTGAAAACATTCAGTACTTC,CASSLAGRVENIQYF
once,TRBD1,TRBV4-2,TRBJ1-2,TGTGCCAGCAGCCCCCGGGACAGAAACTATGGCTACACCTTC,CASSPRDRNYGYTF
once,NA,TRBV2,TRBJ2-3,TGTGCCAGCAGTGAAGCTGGACGGAGGGCAGATACGCAGTATTTT,CASSEAGRRADTQYF
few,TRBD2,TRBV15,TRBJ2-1,TGTGCCACCAGCAGAGCTCTACTAGCGGGGGCGTACAATGAGCAGTTCTTC,CATSRALLAGAYNEQFF
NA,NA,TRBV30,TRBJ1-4,TGTGCCTGGAGTTTGGGGGGGCGAGGGGAAAAACTGTTTTTT,CAWSLGGRGEKLFF
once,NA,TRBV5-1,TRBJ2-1,TGCGCCAGCAGCTTGGCCGGTGGGAGCTCCTACAATGAGCAGTTCTTC,CASSLAGGSSYNEQFF
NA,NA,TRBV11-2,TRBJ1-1,TGTGCCAGCAGCTTCGGGAGAGAAGCTTTCTTT,CASSFGREAFF
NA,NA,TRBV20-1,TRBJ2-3,TGCAGTCCAAACGGGGATACGCAGTATTTT,CSPNGDTQYF
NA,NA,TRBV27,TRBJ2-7,TGTGCCAGCAGGAGGGGGGGAGACCCATACGAGCAGTACTTC,CASRRGGDPYEQYF
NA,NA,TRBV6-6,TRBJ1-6,TGTGCCAGCAGTTACCAAGACATAGGTTCACCCCTCCACTTT,CASSYQDIGSPLHF
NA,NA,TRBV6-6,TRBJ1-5,TGTGCCAGCACAAAAATCCGCCCCGAGGGGCCACAGCCCCAGCATTTT,CASTKIRPEGPQPQHF
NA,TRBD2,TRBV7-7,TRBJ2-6,TGTGCTAGCAGCGCGGGGGTCTCTGGGGCCAACGTCCTGACTTTC,CASSAGVSGANVLTF
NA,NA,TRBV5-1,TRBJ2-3,TGCGCCAGCAGCCCCTTCTCAGGCCGTAGGGACACAGATACGCAGTATTTT,CASSPFSGRRDTDTQYF
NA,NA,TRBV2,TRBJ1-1,TGTGCCAGCATTCGGACGGGGAACACTGAAGCTTTCTTT,CASIRTGNTEAFF
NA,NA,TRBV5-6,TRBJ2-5,TGTGCCAGCAGCTCGTTGGGCACAGGAATTCAAGAGACCCAGTACTTC,CASSSLGTGIQETQYF
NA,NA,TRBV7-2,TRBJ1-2,TGTGCCAGCAGCTTAGCGAGGTGGGGAGCTAACTATGGCTACACCTTC,CASSLARWGANYGYTF
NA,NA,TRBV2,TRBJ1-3,TGTGCCAGCACCCCTTTGGCTGGCTCTGGAAACACCATATATTTT,CASTPLAGSGNTIYF
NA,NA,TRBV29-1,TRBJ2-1,TGCAGCGTTGAGTTGAAATACAATGAGCAGTTCTTC,CSVELKYNEQFF
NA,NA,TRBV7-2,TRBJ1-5,TGTGCCAGCAGCCAAGGACAGAATCAGCCCCAGCATTTT,CASSQGQNQPQHF
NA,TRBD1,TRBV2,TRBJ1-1,TGTGCCAGTGAAGCAGGGGGATTAGGGGCTTTCTTT,CASEAGGLGAFF
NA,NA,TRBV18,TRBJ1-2,TGTGCCAGCTCACTGATCGAACAGGGAGGGGATGGCTACACCTTC,CASSLIEQGGDGYTF
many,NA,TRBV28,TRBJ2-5,TGTGCCAGCAGAGTTCCGGCTACAGGGCTAAAAGAGACCCAGTACTTC,CASRVPATGLKETQYF
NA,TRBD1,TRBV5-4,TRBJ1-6,TGTGCCAGCAGCTTGACCAGGGGGAATAATTCACCCCTCCACTTT,CASSLTRGNNSPLHF
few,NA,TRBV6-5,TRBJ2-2,TGTGCCAGCAGTTACAGGGGCTTCACCGGGGAGCTGTTTTTT,CASSYRGFTGELFF
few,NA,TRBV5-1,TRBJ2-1,TGCGCCAGCAGCTTGGCTCGGGACGCCGCTTCCCGGCAGTTCTTC,CASSLARDAASRQFF
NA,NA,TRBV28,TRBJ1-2,TGTGCCAGCAGTATGGGAGGAGAAGTGGGCTATGGCTACACCTTC,CASSMGGEVGYGYTF
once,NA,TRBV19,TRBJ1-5,TGTGCCACCACCCGGGGAGGAGATAGCAATCAGCCCCAGCATTTT,CATTRGGDSNQPQHF